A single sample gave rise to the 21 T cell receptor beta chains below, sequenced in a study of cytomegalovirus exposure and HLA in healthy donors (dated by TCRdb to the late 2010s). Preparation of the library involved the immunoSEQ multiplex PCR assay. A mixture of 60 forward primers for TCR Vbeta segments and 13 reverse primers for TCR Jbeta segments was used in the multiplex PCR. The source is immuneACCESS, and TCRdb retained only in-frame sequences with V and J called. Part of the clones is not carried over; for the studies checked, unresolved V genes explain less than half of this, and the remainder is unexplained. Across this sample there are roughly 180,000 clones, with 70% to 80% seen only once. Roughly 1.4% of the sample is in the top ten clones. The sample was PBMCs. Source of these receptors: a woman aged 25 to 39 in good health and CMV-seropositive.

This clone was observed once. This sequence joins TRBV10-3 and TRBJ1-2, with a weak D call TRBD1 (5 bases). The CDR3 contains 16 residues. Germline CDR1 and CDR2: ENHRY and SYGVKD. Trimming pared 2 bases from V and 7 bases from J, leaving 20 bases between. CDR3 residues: CAISEGGTFQGRGYTF. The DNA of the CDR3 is TGTGCCATCAGTGAGGGGGGGACGTTCCAGGGCCGTGGCTACACCTTC.

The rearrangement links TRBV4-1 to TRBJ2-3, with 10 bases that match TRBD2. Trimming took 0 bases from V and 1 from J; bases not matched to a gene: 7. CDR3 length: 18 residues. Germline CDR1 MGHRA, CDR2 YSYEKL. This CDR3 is CASSQEGSGTSGTDTQYF. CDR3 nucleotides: TGCGCCAGCAGCCAAGAAGGGTCCGGGACTAGCGGCACAGATACGCAGTATTTT.

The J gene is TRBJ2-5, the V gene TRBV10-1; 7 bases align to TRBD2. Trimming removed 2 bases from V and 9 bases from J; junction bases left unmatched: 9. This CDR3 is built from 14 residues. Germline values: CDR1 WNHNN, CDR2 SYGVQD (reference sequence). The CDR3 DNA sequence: TGCGCCAGCAGTGAGGGGAGGCCCGCGGGGGCCCAGTACTTC. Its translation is CASSEGRPAGAQYF.

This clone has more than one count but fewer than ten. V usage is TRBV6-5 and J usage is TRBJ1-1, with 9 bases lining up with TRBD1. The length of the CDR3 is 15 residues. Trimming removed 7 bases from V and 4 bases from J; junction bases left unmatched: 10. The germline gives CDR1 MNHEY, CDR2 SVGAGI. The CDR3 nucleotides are TGTGCCAGCACCCGGATTACAGGGGGCGGCACTGAAGCTTTCTTT. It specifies CASTRITGGGTEAFF.

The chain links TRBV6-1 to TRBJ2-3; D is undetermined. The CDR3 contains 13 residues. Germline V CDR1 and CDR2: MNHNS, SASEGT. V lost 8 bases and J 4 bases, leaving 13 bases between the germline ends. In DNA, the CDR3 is TGTGCCAGCGGGCGCCCTGAAGCAGATACGCAGTATTTT. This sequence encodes CASGRPEADTQYF.

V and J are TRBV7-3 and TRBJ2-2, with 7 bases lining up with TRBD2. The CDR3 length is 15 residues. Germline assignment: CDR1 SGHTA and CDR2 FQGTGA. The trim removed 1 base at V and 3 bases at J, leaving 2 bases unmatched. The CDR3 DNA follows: TGTGCCAGCAGCTTAATTGGGGGGGACACCGGGGAGCTGTTTTTT. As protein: CASSLIGGDTGELFF.

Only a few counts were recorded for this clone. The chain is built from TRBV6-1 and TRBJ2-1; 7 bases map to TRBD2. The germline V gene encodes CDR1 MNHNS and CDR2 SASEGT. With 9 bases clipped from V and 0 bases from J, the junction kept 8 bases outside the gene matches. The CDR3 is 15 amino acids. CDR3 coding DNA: TGTGCCAGTTTGCTAGCGGCGAGCTCCTACAATGAGCAGTTCTTC. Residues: CASLLAASSYNEQFF.

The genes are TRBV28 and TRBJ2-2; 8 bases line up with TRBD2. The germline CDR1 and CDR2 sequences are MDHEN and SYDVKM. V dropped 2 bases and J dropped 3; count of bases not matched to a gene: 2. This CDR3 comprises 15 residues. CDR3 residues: CASSLPGGDTGELFF. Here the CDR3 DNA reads TGTGCCAGCAGTTTACCCGGGGGGGACACCGGGGAGCTGTTTTTT.

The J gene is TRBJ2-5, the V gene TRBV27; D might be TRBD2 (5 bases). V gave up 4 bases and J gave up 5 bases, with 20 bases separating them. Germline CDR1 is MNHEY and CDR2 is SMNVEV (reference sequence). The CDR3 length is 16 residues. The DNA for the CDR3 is TGTGCCAGCAGTTCAATTGGACTGACTTATGGGGAGACCCAGTACTTC. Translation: CASSSIGLTYGETQYF.

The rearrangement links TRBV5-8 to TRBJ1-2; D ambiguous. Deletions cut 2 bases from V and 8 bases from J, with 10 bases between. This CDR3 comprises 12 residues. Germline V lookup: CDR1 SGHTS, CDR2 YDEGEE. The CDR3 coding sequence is TGTGCCAGCAGCTTAGTAACACCCGGCTACACCTTC. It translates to CASSLVTPGYTF.

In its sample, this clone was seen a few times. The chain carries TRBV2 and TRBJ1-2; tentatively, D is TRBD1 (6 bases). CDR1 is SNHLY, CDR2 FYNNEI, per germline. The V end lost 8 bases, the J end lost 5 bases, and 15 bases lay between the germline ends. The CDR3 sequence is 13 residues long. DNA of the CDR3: TGTGCCAGCTCAGGGGAAGGATGGTATGGCTACACCTTC. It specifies CASSGEGWYGYTF.

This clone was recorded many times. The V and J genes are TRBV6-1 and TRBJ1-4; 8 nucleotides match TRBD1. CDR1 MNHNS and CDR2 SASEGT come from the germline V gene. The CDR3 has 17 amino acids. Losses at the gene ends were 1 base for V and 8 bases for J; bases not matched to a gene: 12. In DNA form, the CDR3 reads TGTGCCAGCAGTGAAGGTTTTGCCCGGGACAGGCGAGAAAAACTGTTTTTT. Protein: CASSEGFARDRREKLFF.

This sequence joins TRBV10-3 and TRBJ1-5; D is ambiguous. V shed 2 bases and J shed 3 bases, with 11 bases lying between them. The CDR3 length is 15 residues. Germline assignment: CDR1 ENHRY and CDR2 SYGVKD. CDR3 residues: CAISEHPGNNQPQHF. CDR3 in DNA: TGTGCCATCAGTGAGCATCCGGGGAACAATCAGCCCCAGCATTTT.

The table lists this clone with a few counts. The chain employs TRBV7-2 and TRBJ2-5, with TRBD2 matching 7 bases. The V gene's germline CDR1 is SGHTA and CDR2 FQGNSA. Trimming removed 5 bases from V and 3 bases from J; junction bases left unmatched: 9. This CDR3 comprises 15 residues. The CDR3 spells CASSLSAGSEETQYF. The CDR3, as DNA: TGTGCCAGCAGCCTCTCAGCGGGATCCGAAGAGACCCAGTACTTC.

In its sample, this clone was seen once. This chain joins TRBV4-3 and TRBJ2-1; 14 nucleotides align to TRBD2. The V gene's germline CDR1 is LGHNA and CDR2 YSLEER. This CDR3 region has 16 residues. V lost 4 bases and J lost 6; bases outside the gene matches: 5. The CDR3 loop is CASSLLGTSGSNEQFF. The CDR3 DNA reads TGCGCCAGCAGCCTCCTAGGGACTAGCGGGAGCAATGAGCAGTTCTTC.

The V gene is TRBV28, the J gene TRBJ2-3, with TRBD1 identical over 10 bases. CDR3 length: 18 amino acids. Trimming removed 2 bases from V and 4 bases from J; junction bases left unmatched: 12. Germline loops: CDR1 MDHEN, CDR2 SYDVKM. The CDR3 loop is CASSLLLTGTGDSDTQYF. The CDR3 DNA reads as TGTGCCAGCAGTTTACTCTTAACCGGGACAGGGGATTCAGATACGCAGTATTTT.

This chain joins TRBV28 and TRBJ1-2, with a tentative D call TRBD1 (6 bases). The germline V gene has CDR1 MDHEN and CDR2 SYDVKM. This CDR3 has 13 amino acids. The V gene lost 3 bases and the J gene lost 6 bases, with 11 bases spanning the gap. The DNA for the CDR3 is TGTGCCAGCAGTTTTCCAGGGGTGGATGGCTACACCTTC. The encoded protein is CASSFPGVDGYTF.

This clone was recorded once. The CDR3 protein is CASSYKGGIEQYF. CDR3 sequence (DNA): TGTGCCAGCAGTTACAAAGGGGGAATCGAGCAGTACTTC. The chain recombines TRBV6-5 with TRBJ2-7; TRBD1 might be the D (6 bases). This CDR3 comprises 13 residues. Between the trimmed V and J ends, which lost 2 bases and 6 bases, there was a span of 11 bases. CDR1 and CDR2 from the germline V gene are MNHEY and SVGAGI.

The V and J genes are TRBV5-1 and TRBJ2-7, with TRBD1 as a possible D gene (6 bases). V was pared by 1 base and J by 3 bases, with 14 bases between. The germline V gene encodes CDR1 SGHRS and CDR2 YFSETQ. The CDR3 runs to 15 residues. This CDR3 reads CASSLPGTPNYEQYF. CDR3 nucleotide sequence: TGCGCCAGCAGCTTGCCCGGGACACCCAACTACGAGCAGTACTTC.

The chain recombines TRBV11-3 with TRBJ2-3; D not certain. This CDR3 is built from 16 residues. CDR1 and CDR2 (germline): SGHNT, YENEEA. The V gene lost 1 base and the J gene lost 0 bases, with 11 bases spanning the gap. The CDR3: CASSLGGGFSTDTQYF. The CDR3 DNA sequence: TGTGCCAGCAGCTTAGGTGGCGGTTTTAGCACAGATACGCAGTATTTT. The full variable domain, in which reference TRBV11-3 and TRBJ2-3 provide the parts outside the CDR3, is EAGVVQSPRYKIIEKKQPVAFWCNPISGHNTLYWYLQNLGQGPELLIRYENEEAVDDSQLPKDRFSAERLKGVDSTLKIQPAELGDSAVYLCASSLGGGFSTDTQYFGPGTRLTVL.

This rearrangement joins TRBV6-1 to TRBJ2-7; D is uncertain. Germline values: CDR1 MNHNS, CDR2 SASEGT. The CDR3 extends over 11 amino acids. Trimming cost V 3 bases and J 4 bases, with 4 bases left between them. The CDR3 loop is CASSEQYEQYF. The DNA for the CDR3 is TGTGCCAGCAGTGAGCAGTACGAGCAGTACTTC.